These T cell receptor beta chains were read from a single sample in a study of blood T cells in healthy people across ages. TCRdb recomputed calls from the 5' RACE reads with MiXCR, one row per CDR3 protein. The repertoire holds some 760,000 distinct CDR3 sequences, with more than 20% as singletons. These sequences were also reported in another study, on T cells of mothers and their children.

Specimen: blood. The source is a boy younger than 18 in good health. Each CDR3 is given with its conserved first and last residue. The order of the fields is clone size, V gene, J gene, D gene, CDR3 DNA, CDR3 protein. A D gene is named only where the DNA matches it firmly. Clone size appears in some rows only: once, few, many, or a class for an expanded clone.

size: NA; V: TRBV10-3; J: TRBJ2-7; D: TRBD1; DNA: TGTGCCATCATGGGAGGGACAGGGTCCTACGAGCAGTACTTC; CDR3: CAIMGGTGSYEQYF
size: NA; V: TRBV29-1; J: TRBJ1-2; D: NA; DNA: TGCAGCGTTACAGGGTACTATGGCTACACCTTC; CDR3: CSVTGYYGYTF
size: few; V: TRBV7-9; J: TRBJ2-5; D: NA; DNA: TGTGCCAGCAGCAAGGCGACAGAGACCCAGTACTTC; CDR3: CASSKATETQYF
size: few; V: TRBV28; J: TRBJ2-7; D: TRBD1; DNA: TGTGCTAGCAGTCCGGACAGGTTGGCCTACGAGCAGTACTTC; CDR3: CASSPDRLAYEQYF
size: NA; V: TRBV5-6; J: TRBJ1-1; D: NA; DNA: TGTGCCAGCAGCTCTGGGTTTCGGGTGGAGATGAACACTGAAGCTTTCTTT; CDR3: CASSSGFRVEMNTEAFF
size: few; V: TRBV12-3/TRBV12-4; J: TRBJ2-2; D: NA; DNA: TGTGCCAGCTCGTGGTTGCGAGGGAACACCGGGGAGCTGTTTTTT; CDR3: CASSWLRGNTGELFF
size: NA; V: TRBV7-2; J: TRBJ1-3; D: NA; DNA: TGTGCCAGCAGCTTGGTAGGAAGCTCTGGAAACACCATATATTTT; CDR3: CASSLVGSSGNTIYF
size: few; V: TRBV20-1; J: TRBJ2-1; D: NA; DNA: TGCAGTGCCCAAGGGCTCCGGTACAATGAGCAGTTCTTC; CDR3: CSAQGLRYNEQFF
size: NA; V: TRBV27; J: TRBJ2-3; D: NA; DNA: TGTGCCAGCAGCAACACTAGATCGGGCACAGATACGCAGTATTTT; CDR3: CASSNTRSGTDTQYF
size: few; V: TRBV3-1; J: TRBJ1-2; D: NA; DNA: TGTGCCAGCAGCCAGGAATTTCCGATTGGCTACACCTTC; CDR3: CASSQEFPIGYTF